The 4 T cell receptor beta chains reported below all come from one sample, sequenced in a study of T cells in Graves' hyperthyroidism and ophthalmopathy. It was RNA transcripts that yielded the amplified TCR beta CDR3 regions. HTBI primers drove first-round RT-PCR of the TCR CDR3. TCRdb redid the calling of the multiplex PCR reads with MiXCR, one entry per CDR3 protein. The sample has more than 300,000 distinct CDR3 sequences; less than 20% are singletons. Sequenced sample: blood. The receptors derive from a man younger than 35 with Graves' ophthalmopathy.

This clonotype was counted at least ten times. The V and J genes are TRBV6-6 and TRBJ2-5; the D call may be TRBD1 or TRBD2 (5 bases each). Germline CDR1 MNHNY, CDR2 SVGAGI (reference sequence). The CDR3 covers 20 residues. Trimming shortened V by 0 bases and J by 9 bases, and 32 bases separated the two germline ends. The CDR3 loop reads CASSYSKGRAVPGTLQAQYF. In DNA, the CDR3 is TGTGCCAGCAGTTACTCTAAGGGACGCGCCGTGCCCGGGACCCTCCAGGCCCAGTACTTC.

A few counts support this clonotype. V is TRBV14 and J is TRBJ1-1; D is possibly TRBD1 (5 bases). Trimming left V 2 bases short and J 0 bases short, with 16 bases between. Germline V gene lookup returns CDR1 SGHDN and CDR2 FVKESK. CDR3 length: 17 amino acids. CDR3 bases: TGTGCCAGCAGCCAAAATATGGTCGACAGCCTGAACACTGAAGCTTTCTTT. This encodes CASSQNMVDSLNTEAFF.

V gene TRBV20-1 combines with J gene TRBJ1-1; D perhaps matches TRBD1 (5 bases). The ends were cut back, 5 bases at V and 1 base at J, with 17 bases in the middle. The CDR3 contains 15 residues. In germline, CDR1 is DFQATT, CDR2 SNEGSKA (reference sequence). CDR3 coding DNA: TGCAGTGCTCTAACGGCAGGGCGTGGGAACACTGAAGCTTTCTTT. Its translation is CSALTAGRGNTEAFF.

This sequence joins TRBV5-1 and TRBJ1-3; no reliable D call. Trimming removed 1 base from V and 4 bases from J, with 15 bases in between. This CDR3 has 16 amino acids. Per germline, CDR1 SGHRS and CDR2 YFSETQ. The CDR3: CASSLLSGGTGNTIYF. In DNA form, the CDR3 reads TGCGCCAGCAGCTTGTTATCCGGCGGTACAGGAAACACCATATATTTT.